Each of the 20 T cell receptor beta chains below was sequenced from the same sample in a study of cytomegalovirus exposure and HLA in healthy donors. Use of 60 Vbeta and 13 Jbeta primers characterized the PCR. Clones were sequenced by immunoSEQ multiplex PCR, and TCRdb holds only the in-frame ones, with some missing. This sample has 120,000 to 150,000 clones; roughly four fifths occur once, and the top ten carry 1.5% to 2%. The sequenced sample consisted of PBMCs. The receptor source for this set is a female donor in good health and CMV-seronegative.

The DNA for the CDR3 is TGTGCCAGTAGTGGCTCCGGACAGGGAAACACCATATATTTT. Residues: CASSGSGQGNTIYF. J is TRBJ1-3 and V is TRBV19, with D possibly matching TRBD1 (6 bases). Germline assignment: CDR1 LNHDA and CDR2 SQIVND (reference sequence). The CDR3 extends over 14 amino acids. Between the trimmed V and J ends, which lost 5 bases and 4 bases, there was a span of 12 bases.

The sample holds a few counts of this clone. The chain is built from TRBV6-1 and TRBJ1-5; possibly TRBD1 for D (5 bases). The CDR3 has 15 residues. V was trimmed by 7 bases and J by 2 bases, leaving 15 bases between them. Germline CDR1 is MNHNS and CDR2 is SASEGT. The CDR3 DNA reads TGTGCCAGCAAAGGTCGGGGGGTCGGCAATCAGCCCCAGCATTTT. Translating it yields CASKGRGVGNQPQHF.

The V and J genes are TRBV18 and TRBJ2-2; TRBD1 agrees at 8 bases. Losses at the gene ends were 2 bases for V and 0 bases for J; bases not matched to a gene: 8. Per germline, CDR1 KGHSH and CDR2 LQKENI. The CDR3 is made up of 18 amino acids. CDR3 DNA sequence: TGTGCCAGCTCACCAATGGAAGACAGGGGCGCGAACACCGGGGAGCTGTTTTTT. Translated, it gives CASSPMEDRGANTGELFF.

The chain couples TRBV10-2 to TRBJ2-5; TRBD2 agrees at 8 bases. The CDR3 loop spans 16 amino acids. V lost 5 bases, J lost 4 bases, and 12 bases stayed unmatched. Germline V lookup: CDR1 WSHSY, CDR2 SAAADI. The CDR3 loop is CASSSPTGTRGETQYF. In DNA, the CDR3 is TGCGCCAGCAGTTCCCCTACCGGGACTAGAGGAGAGACCCAGTACTTC.

This clone occurred once. The CDR3, as DNA: TGTGCCAGCAGTGGGCAGGGCTACGAGCAGTACTTC. Translation gives CASSGQGYEQYF. The chain joins TRBV2 to TRBJ2-5; weak D call: TRBD1 (5 bases). With the DNA end fitting TRBJ2-7 better, the J assignment may be wrong. Germline values: CDR1 SNHLY, CDR2 FYNNEI. This CDR3 contains 12 residues.

The V call is TRBV2, the J call TRBJ2-4, with D uncertain. The germline CDR1 and CDR2 sequences are SNHLY and FYNNEI. CDR3 size: 15 residues. The germline V and J ends were trimmed by 8 bases and 2 bases, with 16 bases remaining between them. In nucleotides, the CDR3 is TGTGCCAGCCTAGAGAAAAGAGCCACCAAAAACATTCAGTACTTC. It codes for CASLEKRATKNIQYF.

This chain connects TRBV4-1 to TRBJ1-4; D remains unclear. The CDR3 totals 14 residues. Trimming left V 1 base short and J 8 bases short, with 11 bases between. Germline assignment: CDR1 MGHRA and CDR2 YSYEKL. Here the CDR3 reads CASSQVGGGEKLFF. CDR3 nucleotide sequence: TGCGCCAGCAGCCAAGTTGGAGGCGGGGAAAAACTGTTTTTT.

Of note for this clone: The sample carries other DNA sequences with the same CDR3. The chain couples TRBV2 to TRBJ1-3; tentatively, D is TRBD1 (5 bases). Deletions cut 6 bases from V and 4 bases from J, with 13 bases between. Germline loops: CDR1 SNHLY, CDR2 FYNNEI. The CDR3 is made up of 14 amino acids. CDR3 loop: CASREQGGGNTIYF. CDR3 DNA sequence: TGTGCCAGCAGGGAGCAGGGAGGAGGAAACACCATATATTTT.

This clone was seen more than once but under ten times. The V gene is TRBV14, the J gene TRBJ1-1; D possibly corresponds to TRBD1 (6 bases). V was pared by 3 bases and J by 4 bases, with 9 bases between. This CDR3 region has 13 residues. Germline CDR1 reads SGHDN; CDR2 reads FVKESK. CDR3 coding DNA: TGTGCCAGCAGCCATCCCAGGGGCACTGAAGCTTTCTTT. As protein: CASSHPRGTEAFF.

This chain joins TRBV27 and TRBJ2-7; 9 bases map to TRBD1. This CDR3 contains 12 residues. The J segment lost 1 base and the V segment lost 8 bases, leaving 0 bases of the junction unmatched. The germline V gene has CDR1 MNHEY and CDR2 SMNVEV (reference sequence). As DNA, the CDR3 is TGTGCCAGCGGACAGGGGTCCTACGAGCAGTACTTC. Amino acid sequence: CASGQGSYEQYF.

V gene TRBV29-1 combines with J gene TRBJ1-1, with 8 nucleotides matching TRBD1. The junction had 10 bases not matched to a gene; V was cut back by 4 bases and J by 0 bases. This CDR3 comprises 16 residues. Germline V gene sequence: CDR1 SQVTM, CDR2 ANQGSEA. The chain's CDR3 is CSVVIRTGPLNTEAFF. CDR3 coding DNA: TGCAGCGTTGTGATACGGACAGGGCCACTGAACACTGAAGCTTTCTTT. The full variable domain, in which reference TRBV29-1 and TRBJ1-1 provide the parts outside the CDR3, is SAVISQKPSRDICQRGTSLTIQCQVDSQVTMMFWYRQQPGQSLTLIATANQGSEATYESGFVIDKFPISRPNLTFSTLTVSNMSPEDSSIYLCSVVIRTGPLNTEAFFGQGTRLTVV.

The CDR3 loop reads CASSLEVAGGPEQFF. The CDR3 DNA follows: TGTGCCAGCAGTTTAGAGGTAGCGGGAGGGCCTGAGCAGTTCTTC. The V and J genes are TRBV28 and TRBJ2-1; 11 positions agree with TRBD2. CDR3 length: 15 residues. CDR1 and CDR2 from the germline V gene are MDHEN and SYDVKM. With V trimmed by 2 bases and J by 9 bases, 6 bases remained unmatched.

J is TRBJ2-5 and V is TRBV10-3, with D maybe TRBD1 (6 bases). Germline V gene lookup returns CDR1 ENHRY and CDR2 SYGVKD. The CDR3 is 19 residues long. V lost 0 bases to trimming and J lost 2 bases, with 22 bases between them. The CDR3 protein is CAISESGRAEDRLQETQYF. CDR3 DNA: TGTGCCATCAGTGAGTCGGGCCGAGCGGAGGACAGACTTCAAGAGACCCAGTACTTC.

V usage is TRBV2 and J usage is TRBJ1-1; possibly TRBD1 for D (5 bases). CDR3 length equals 18 residues. The V gene lost 1 base and the J gene lost 6 bases, with 24 bases spanning the gap. Per the germline V gene, CDR1 is SNHLY and CDR2 is FYNNEI. In DNA form, the CDR3 reads TGTGCCAGCAGTGAAGTAGCGGGGGGGAACGACGGACACGCTGAAGCTTTCTTT. The encoded protein is CASSEVAGGNDGHAEAFF.

This chain connects TRBV27 to TRBJ2-7; 10 nucleotides agree with TRBD1. Looked up from germline, CDR1 is MNHEY and CDR2 is SMNVEV (reference sequence). With V trimmed by 6 bases and J by 6 bases, 8 bases remained unmatched. The CDR3 extends over 14 amino acids. The CDR3 loop is CASSPRDRGSEQYF. The CDR3, as DNA: TGTGCCAGCAGCCCCCGGGACAGGGGAAGCGAGCAGTACTTC.

The chain combines TRBV28 with TRBJ1-2; 7 nucleotides agree with TRBD1. The CDR3 spans 16 residues. V was pared by 5 bases and J by 4 bases, with 13 bases of the junction left unmatched. In germline, CDR1 is MDHEN, CDR2 SYDVKM. CDR3 DNA: TGTGCCAGCAGTCCGTCCCTCGGGACAGCGTCCTATGGCTACACCTTC. Translating gives CASSPSLGTASYGYTF.

The chain employs TRBV5-5 and TRBJ2-3, with 8 bases lining up with TRBD2. The CDR3 extends over 13 amino acids. The J segment lost 4 bases and the V segment lost 7 bases, leaving 5 bases of the junction unmatched. CDR1 is SGHKS, CDR2 YYEKEE, per germline (reference sequence). The CDR3 protein is CASHRGGADTQYF. In nucleotides, the CDR3 is TGTGCCAGCCATCGGGGGGGGGCAGATACGCAGTATTTT.

The chain recombines TRBV5-1 with TRBJ2-4, with D uncertain. V lost 0 bases and J 8 bases, leaving 12 bases between the germline ends. The CDR3 loop spans 14 amino acids. Looked up from germline, CDR1 is SGHRS and CDR2 is YFSETQ. The CDR3 DNA is TGCGCCAGCAGCTTGGGGCCAGGATCCCACATTCAGTACTTC. It codes for CASSLGPGSHIQYF. The full variable domain, with the rest looked up from reference TRBV5-1 and TRBJ2-4, is KAGVTQTPRYLIKTRGQQVTLSCSPISGHRSVSWYQQTPGQGLQFLFEYFSETQRNKGNFPGRFSGRQFSNSRSEMNVSTLELGDSALYLCASSLGPGSHIQYFGAGTRLSVL.

The chain employs TRBV11-2 and TRBJ1-3; possible D gene TRBD1, 6 bases. V was clipped by 1 base and J by 7 bases, with 17 bases between them. Germline lookup yields CDR1 SGHAT and CDR2 FQNNGV. The CDR3 consists of 16 residues. The CDR3 nucleotides read TGTGCCAGCAGCTTAGCTATAGACAGGTTTCGGAACACCATATATTTT. This encodes CASSLAIDRFRNTIYF.

V gene TRBV5-8 combines with J gene TRBJ2-7; possibly TRBD2 for D (6 bases). Germline assignment: CDR1 SGHTS and CDR2 YDEGEE. Trimming cost V 6 bases and J 0 bases, with 13 bases left between them. CDR3 length: 14 amino acids. CDR3 amino acids: CASTLAHASYEQYF. The CDR3 bases are TGTGCCAGCACCCTAGCGCACGCCTCCTACGAGCAGTACTTC.